This entry describes one TCR beta chain. V lost 3 bases and J lost 5, with 14 bases in between. The germline V gene has CDR1 SEHNR and CDR2 FQNEAQ (reference sequence). The CDR3 extends over 14 amino acids. The record originates from a study of shared clonotypes between healthy human individuals. The donors were all Caucasian adults (living in Nashville, Tennessee). The assay was run at deep level. The repertoire was sequenced with immunoSEQ multiplex PCR; TCRdb's copy has only in-frame clones and lacks some. Seen here are a few million clones, approximately 93% observed once, and the top ten hold 0.39%.

The rearrangement links TRBV7-9 to TRBJ2-7, with D perhaps TRBD1 (6 bases). Sequencing used naive CD4+ T cells from PBMCs. As to subset: CD45RA+ positively selected. This clonotype was obtained from a young man in good health. Some clones in this sample may be carry-over from other donors' samples. The CDR3 reads CASSLQQGANEQYF. For the CDR3, the DNA is TGTGCCAGCAGCTTGCAACAGGGCGCCAACGAGCAGTACTTC.